This TCR beta chain is drawn from a study of T cell repertoires in cytomegalovirus infection. The CDR3 runs to 16 residues. The V gene's germline CDR1 is MNHNY and CDR2 SVGAGI (reference sequence). Trimming cost V 2 bases and J 1 base; bases outside gene matches: 3. This clonotype has only a few counts. As yet, its antigen is unknown. From the reads, TCRdb called clonotypes with MiXCR, one entry per CDR3 protein. Counted here are just over 450,000 distinct CDR3 sequences, under 55% occurring once; the ten biggest clones make up about 39%. The material sequenced was cultured PBMCs, taken from culture after CMV antigen stimulation. The sequence was collected from a human donor in good health (CMV status not recorded). Some clones in this sample may be carry-over from other donors' samples. The gene calls are TRBV6-6 and TRBJ2-2, with 8 nucleotides matching TRBD1. The DNA of the CDR3 is TGTGCCAGCAGTTACCTGGGACAGGTGAACACCGGGGAGCTGTTTTTT. It is translated as CASSYLGQVNTGELFF.